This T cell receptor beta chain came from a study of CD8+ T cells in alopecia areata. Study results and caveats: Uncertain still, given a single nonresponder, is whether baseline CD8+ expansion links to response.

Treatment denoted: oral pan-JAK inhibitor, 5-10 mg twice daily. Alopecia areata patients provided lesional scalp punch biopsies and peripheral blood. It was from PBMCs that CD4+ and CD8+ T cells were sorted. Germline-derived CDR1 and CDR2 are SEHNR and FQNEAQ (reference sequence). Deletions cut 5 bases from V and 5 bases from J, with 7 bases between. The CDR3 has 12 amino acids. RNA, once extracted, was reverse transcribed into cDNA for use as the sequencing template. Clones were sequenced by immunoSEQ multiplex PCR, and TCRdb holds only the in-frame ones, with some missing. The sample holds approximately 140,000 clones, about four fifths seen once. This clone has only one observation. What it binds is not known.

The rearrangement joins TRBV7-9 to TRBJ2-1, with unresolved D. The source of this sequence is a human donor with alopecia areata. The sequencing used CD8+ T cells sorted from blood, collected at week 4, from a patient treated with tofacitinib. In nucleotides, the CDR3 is TGTGCCAGCAGCCAAGTTGACAATGAGCAGTTCTTC. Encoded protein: CASSQVDNEQFF.